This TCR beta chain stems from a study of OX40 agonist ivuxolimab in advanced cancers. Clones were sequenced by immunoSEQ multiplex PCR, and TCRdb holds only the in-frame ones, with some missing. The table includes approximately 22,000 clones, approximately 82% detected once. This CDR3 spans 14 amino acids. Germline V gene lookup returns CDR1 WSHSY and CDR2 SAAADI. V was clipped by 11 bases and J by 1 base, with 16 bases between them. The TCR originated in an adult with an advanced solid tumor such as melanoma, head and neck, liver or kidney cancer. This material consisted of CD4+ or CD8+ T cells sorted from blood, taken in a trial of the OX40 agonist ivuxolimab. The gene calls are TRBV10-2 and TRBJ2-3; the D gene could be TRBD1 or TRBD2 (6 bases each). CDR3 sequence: CAAREGGRTDTQYF. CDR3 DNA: TGCGCCGCCCGAGAGGGGGGCCGCACAGATACGCAGTATTTT.